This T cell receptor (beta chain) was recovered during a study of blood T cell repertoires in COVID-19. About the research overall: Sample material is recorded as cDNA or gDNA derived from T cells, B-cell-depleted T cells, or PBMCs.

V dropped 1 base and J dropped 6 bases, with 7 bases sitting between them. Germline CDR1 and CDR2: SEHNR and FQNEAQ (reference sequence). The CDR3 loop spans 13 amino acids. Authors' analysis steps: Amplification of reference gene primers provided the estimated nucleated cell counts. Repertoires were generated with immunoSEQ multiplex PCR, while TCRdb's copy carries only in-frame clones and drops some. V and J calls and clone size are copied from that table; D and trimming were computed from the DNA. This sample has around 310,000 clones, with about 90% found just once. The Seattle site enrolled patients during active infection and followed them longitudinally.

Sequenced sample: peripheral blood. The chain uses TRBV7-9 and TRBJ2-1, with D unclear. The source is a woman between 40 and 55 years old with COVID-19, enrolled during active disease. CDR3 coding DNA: TGTGCCAGCAGCTTAGAAGCTCTCAATGAGCAGTTCTTC. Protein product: CASSLEALNEQFF.